These 27 T cell receptor beta chains share one sample of origin, sequenced in a study of T cell responses to AZD1222 COVID-19 vaccine. Sequencing was performed with immunoSEQ multiplex PCR; in TCRdb, only in-frame clones are kept and a portion is missing. The sample yields roughly 100,000 clones, about 93% seen once. The sequenced sample was peripheral blood, obtained on day 0 of AZD1222 vaccination. Receptor source: an adult in good health.

The genes are TRBV3-1 (or the pseudogene TRBV3-2) and TRBJ2-5, with D hard to call. This CDR3 region has 14 residues. The germline gives CDR1 LGHDT, CDR2 YNNKEL (reference sequence). V was clipped by 1 base and J by 5 bases, with 11 bases between them. The DNA for the CDR3 is TGTGCCAGCAGCCAAGCGGTCAATTTGGAGACCCAGTACTTC. As protein: CASSQAVNLETQYF.

The chain is built from TRBV7-2 and TRBJ2-7; the D gene is possibly TRBD1 (6 bases). Germline CDR1 SGHTA, CDR2 FQGNSA. V gave up 2 bases and J gave up 3 bases, with 8 bases separating them. The CDR3 runs 13 residues. In DNA form, the CDR3 reads TGTGCCAGCAGCTTATCAGGGGACTACGAGCAGTACTTC. Residues: CASSLSGDYEQYF.

The chain's CDR3 is CASSPSVSGLEQYF. CDR3 coding DNA: TGTGCCAGCTCACCATCAGTTTCGGGTCTCGAGCAGTACTTC. The rearrangement joins TRBV18 to TRBJ2-7; D gene uncertain. The CDR3 is 14 residues long. V lost 2 bases and J lost 6, with 14 bases in between. Germline CDR1 reads KGHSH; CDR2 reads LQKENI.

The genes are TRBV6-5 and TRBJ2-7; D is unresolved. Trimming left V 4 bases short and J 5 bases short, with 15 bases between. Germline V gene lookup returns CDR1 MNHEY and CDR2 SVGAGI. CDR3 size: 14 residues. The CDR3 coding sequence is TGTGCCAGCAGTTTAGGCAGGTTGGCTGACGAGCAGTACTTC. Translation: CASSLGRLADEQYF.

This chain joins TRBV9 and TRBJ2-7; D is possibly TRBD1 (6 bases). V was shortened by 0 bases and J by 3 bases, with 7 bases between the two germline ends. This CDR3 has 13 residues. Germline V gene sequence: CDR1 SGDLS, CDR2 YYNGEE. This CDR3 is CASSVAQGYEQYF. CDR3 DNA sequence: TGTGCCAGCAGCGTAGCACAGGGCTACGAGCAGTACTTC.

The CDR3 here is CASSLQFYGRGYNEQFF. CDR3 in DNA: TGTGCCAGCAGTTTACAGTTTTACGGGAGGGGCTACAATGAGCAGTTCTTC. This chain uses TRBV27 with TRBJ2-1; 8 bases agree with TRBD2. Germline V gene sequence: CDR1 MNHEY, CDR2 SMNVEV (reference sequence). The CDR3 is 17 residues long. J lost 3 bases, V lost 2 bases, and 9 bases had no gene match.

This rearrangement joins TRBV24-1 to TRBJ2-1; D perhaps matches TRBD1 (6 bases). Trimming removed 7 bases at V and 4 bases at J, with 16 bases between. Germline CDR1 is KGHDR and CDR2 is SFDVKD. CDR3 size: 15 residues. The CDR3, as DNA: TGTGCCACCAGCACCGGCAGGGGACGGTACAATGAGCAGTTCTTC. Protein sequence: CATSTGRGRYNEQFF.

For this clone: Other nucleotide sequences in the sample specify the same CDR3. V and J are TRBV11-3 and TRBJ1-2; D gene uncertain. Per germline, CDR1 SGHNT and CDR2 YENEEA. The ends were cut back, 5 bases at V and 2 bases at J, with 9 bases in the middle. The CDR3 extends over 13 amino acids. CDR3 nucleotide sequence: TGTGCCAGCAGCCCCGACGGGAACTATGGCTACACCTTC. This encodes CASSPDGNYGYTF.

The chain links TRBV28 to TRBJ1-1; 7 bases fit TRBD1. V was clipped by 5 bases and J by 6 bases; unmatched bases: 15. This CDR3 has 16 amino acids. Germline CDR1 MDHEN, CDR2 SYDVKM. CDR3 in amino acids: CASSRLDRVLSAEAFF. CDR3 bases: TGTGCCAGCAGTCGTCTTGACAGGGTCTTGTCTGCTGAAGCTTTCTTT.

This rearrangement joins TRBV28 to TRBJ1-4; TRBD1 might be the D (5 bases). With 7 bases removed from V and 7 bases from J, the gap between germline ends came to 13 bases. The CDR3 runs to 13 residues. Germline V gives CDR1 MDHEN, CDR2 SYDVKM. CDR3 in amino acids: CASTSQGSEKLFF. The CDR3 DNA is TGTGCCAGCACTTCTCAGGGCTCTGAAAAACTGTTTTTT.

The gene calls are TRBV7-9 and TRBJ2-5, with D possibly being TRBD1 (7 bases). Germline loops: CDR1 SEHNR, CDR2 FQNEAQ (reference sequence). The V end lost 5 bases, the J end lost 4 bases, and 14 bases lay between the germline ends. CDR3 length: 14 amino acids. The CDR3 DNA reads TGTGCCAGCAGCCAGTACAGGGGAGGAGAGACCCAGTACTTC. This sequence encodes CASSQYRGGETQYF.

CDR3 sequence reads: CASGLVQEEETQYF. The CDR3 DNA sequence: TGTGCTAGTGGTTTGGTACAGGAGGAGGAGACCCAGTACTTC. The rearrangement links TRBV12-5 to TRBJ2-5, with D perhaps given as TRBD1 or TRBD2 (5 bases each). Germline CDR1 is LGHNT and CDR2 is FRNRAP. The CDR3 extends over 14 amino acids. V was shortened by 0 bases and J by 5 bases, with 10 bases between the two germline ends.

CDR3 sequence: CASSPGRDTEAFF. DNA for the CDR3: TGTGCCAGCTCACCAGGGAGAGACACTGAAGCTTTCTTT. The rearrangement uses TRBV18 and TRBJ1-1; D not resolved. This CDR3 spans 13 amino acids. In germline, CDR1 is KGHSH, CDR2 LQKENI. The V gene lost 2 bases and the J gene lost 3 bases, with 7 bases spanning the gap. Using reference TRBV18 and TRBJ1-1 for the parts outside the CDR3, the full variable domain is NAGVMQNPRHLVRRRGQEARLRCSPMKGHSHVYWYRQLPEEGLKFMVYLQKENIIDESGMPKERFSAEFPKEGPSILRIQQVVRGDSAAYFCASSPGRDTEAFFGQGTRLTVV.

The J gene is TRBJ1-2, the V gene TRBV3-1 (or the pseudogene TRBV3-2); the D is unclear. Germline V gives CDR1 LGHDT, CDR2 YNNKEL (reference sequence). This CDR3 region has 15 residues. Trimming took 1 base from V and 4 from J, leaving 13 bases between them. CDR3 in DNA: TGTGCCAGCAGCCAAGGTCCTGGCCCGAGCTATGGCTACACCTTC. Its translation is CASSQGPGPSYGYTF.

This chain joins TRBV5-1 and TRBJ1-4; no clear D gene. V lost 4 bases and J 5 bases, leaving 9 bases between the germline ends. Germline CDR1 SGHRS, CDR2 YFSETQ. This CDR3 region has 13 residues. DNA for the CDR3: TGCGCCAGCAGCCCGAGGATAAATGAAAAACTGTTTTTT. This codes for CASSPRINEKLFF.

The chain recombines TRBV7-2 with TRBJ1-4; possibly TRBD1 for D (6 bases). The CDR3 is 15 residues long. V shed 4 bases and J shed 6 bases, with 15 bases lying between them. Germline CDR1 and CDR2: SGHTA and FQGNSA. This CDR3 reads CASSSPGTRHEKLFF. Written as DNA, the CDR3 is TGTGCCAGCAGCTCCCCTGGGACAAGACATGAAAAACTGTTTTTT.

The chain is built from TRBV28 and TRBJ2-5; possible D gene TRBD2, 5 bases. Germline assignment: CDR1 MDHEN and CDR2 SYDVKM. CDR3 length: 16 residues. The V end lost 4 bases, the J end lost 0 bases, and 15 bases lay between the germline ends. CDR3 amino acids: CASSWSPGVNQETQYF. DNA of the CDR3: TGTGCCAGCAGTTGGAGCCCCGGGGTAAACCAAGAGACCCAGTACTTC.

This clone came up once. The chain couples TRBV5-1 to TRBJ1-1; D not certain. This CDR3 contains 14 residues. Trimming shortened V by 0 bases and J by 1 base, and 7 bases separated the two germline ends. From germline, CDR1 is SGHRS and CDR2 YFSETQ. CDR3 amino acids: CASSLVSGNTEAFF. CDR3 in DNA: TGCGCCAGCAGCTTGGTCTCGGGGAACACTGAAGCTTTCTTT.

The J gene is TRBJ1-6, the V gene TRBV27; D remains unclear. Per germline, CDR1 MNHEY and CDR2 SMNVEV (reference sequence). This CDR3 spans 14 amino acids. V was cut by 3 bases and J by 11 bases, with 14 bases left in between. The CDR3 DNA follows: TGTGCCAGCAGTTTGGATCAACGTACCGCACCCCTCCACTTT. Protein sequence: CASSLDQRTAPLHF.

The rearrangement uses TRBV27 and TRBJ2-5, with 8 bases identical to TRBD1. J gave up 2 bases and V 6 bases, and 2 bases lay outside the gene matches. CDR3 length equals 13 residues. CDR1 and CDR2 from the germline V gene are MNHEY and SMNVEV (reference sequence). The CDR3 loop reads CASSRQGQETQYF. The CDR3 DNA sequence: TGTGCCAGCAGCCGACAGGGGCAAGAGACCCAGTACTTC.

The chain links TRBV5-6 to TRBJ1-5; unclear D gene. The germline V and J ends were trimmed by 1 base and 3 bases, with 8 bases remaining between them. The CDR3 sequence is 14 residues long. Germline loops: CDR1 SGHDT, CDR2 YYEEEE. CDR3 sequence reads: CASSLTGSNQPQHF. The CDR3 nucleotides read TGTGCCAGCAGCTTGACGGGGTCCAATCAGCCCCAGCATTTT.

CDR3 amino acids: CASSHSGITYEQYF. The DNA of the CDR3 is TGTGCCAGCAGCCATTCCGGGATCACCTACGAGCAGTACTTC. V gene TRBV14 combines with J gene TRBJ2-7; TRBD2 is a possible D gene (5 bases). The germline CDR1 and CDR2 sequences are SGHDN and FVKESK. The CDR3 has 14 residues. The V end was cut by 3 bases, the J end by 2 bases, with 11 bases between.

This clone occurred once. In DNA form, the CDR3 reads TGTGCCAGCAGTGAGGAACATAACACTGAAGCTTTCTTT. Amino acids: CASSEEHNTEAFF. This chain uses TRBV2 with TRBJ1-1; no clear D gene. Germline lookup yields CDR1 SNHLY and CDR2 FYNNEI. Deletions cut 3 bases from V and 2 bases from J, with 7 bases between. The CDR3 has 13 residues.

DNA for the CDR3: TGCGCCAGCAGCCAGGATCGTAATGAAAAACTGTTTTTT. This sequence encodes CASSQDRNEKLFF. The chain is built from TRBV5-1 and TRBJ1-4; D not resolved. CDR1 is SGHRS and CDR2 is YFSETQ in the germline V gene. The CDR3 has 13 residues. V lost 4 bases, J lost 4 bases, and 8 bases lay in between.

V gene TRBV24-1 combines with J gene TRBJ2-7; D is uncertain. Trimming shortened V by 1 base and J by 5 bases, and 5 bases separated the two germline ends. The CDR3 length is 12 residues. CDR1 is KGHDR and CDR2 is SFDVKD in the germline V gene. The CDR3 region has the DNA TGTGCCACCAGTGATTTAAGTAACGAGCAGTACTTC. This gives the protein CATSDLSNEQYF.

V gene TRBV28 combines with J gene TRBJ1-2; D unclear. CDR1 is MDHEN, CDR2 SYDVKM, per germline. This CDR3 contains 12 residues. V lost 5 bases, J lost 4 bases, and 8 bases lay in between. CDR3 in amino acids: CASSLTGYGYTF. The CDR3 nucleotides are TGTGCCAGCAGTCTTACTGGCTATGGCTACACCTTC.

The J gene is TRBJ1-2, the V gene TRBV2, with unresolved D. Per the germline V gene, CDR1 is SNHLY and CDR2 is FYNNEI. Trimming cost V 6 bases and J 8 bases, with 16 bases left between them. The CDR3 sequence is 13 residues long. The CDR3 nucleotides read TGTGCCAGCAGGAACCTCCTGATTGGGGGCTACACCTTC. Translated: CASRNLLIGGYTF.